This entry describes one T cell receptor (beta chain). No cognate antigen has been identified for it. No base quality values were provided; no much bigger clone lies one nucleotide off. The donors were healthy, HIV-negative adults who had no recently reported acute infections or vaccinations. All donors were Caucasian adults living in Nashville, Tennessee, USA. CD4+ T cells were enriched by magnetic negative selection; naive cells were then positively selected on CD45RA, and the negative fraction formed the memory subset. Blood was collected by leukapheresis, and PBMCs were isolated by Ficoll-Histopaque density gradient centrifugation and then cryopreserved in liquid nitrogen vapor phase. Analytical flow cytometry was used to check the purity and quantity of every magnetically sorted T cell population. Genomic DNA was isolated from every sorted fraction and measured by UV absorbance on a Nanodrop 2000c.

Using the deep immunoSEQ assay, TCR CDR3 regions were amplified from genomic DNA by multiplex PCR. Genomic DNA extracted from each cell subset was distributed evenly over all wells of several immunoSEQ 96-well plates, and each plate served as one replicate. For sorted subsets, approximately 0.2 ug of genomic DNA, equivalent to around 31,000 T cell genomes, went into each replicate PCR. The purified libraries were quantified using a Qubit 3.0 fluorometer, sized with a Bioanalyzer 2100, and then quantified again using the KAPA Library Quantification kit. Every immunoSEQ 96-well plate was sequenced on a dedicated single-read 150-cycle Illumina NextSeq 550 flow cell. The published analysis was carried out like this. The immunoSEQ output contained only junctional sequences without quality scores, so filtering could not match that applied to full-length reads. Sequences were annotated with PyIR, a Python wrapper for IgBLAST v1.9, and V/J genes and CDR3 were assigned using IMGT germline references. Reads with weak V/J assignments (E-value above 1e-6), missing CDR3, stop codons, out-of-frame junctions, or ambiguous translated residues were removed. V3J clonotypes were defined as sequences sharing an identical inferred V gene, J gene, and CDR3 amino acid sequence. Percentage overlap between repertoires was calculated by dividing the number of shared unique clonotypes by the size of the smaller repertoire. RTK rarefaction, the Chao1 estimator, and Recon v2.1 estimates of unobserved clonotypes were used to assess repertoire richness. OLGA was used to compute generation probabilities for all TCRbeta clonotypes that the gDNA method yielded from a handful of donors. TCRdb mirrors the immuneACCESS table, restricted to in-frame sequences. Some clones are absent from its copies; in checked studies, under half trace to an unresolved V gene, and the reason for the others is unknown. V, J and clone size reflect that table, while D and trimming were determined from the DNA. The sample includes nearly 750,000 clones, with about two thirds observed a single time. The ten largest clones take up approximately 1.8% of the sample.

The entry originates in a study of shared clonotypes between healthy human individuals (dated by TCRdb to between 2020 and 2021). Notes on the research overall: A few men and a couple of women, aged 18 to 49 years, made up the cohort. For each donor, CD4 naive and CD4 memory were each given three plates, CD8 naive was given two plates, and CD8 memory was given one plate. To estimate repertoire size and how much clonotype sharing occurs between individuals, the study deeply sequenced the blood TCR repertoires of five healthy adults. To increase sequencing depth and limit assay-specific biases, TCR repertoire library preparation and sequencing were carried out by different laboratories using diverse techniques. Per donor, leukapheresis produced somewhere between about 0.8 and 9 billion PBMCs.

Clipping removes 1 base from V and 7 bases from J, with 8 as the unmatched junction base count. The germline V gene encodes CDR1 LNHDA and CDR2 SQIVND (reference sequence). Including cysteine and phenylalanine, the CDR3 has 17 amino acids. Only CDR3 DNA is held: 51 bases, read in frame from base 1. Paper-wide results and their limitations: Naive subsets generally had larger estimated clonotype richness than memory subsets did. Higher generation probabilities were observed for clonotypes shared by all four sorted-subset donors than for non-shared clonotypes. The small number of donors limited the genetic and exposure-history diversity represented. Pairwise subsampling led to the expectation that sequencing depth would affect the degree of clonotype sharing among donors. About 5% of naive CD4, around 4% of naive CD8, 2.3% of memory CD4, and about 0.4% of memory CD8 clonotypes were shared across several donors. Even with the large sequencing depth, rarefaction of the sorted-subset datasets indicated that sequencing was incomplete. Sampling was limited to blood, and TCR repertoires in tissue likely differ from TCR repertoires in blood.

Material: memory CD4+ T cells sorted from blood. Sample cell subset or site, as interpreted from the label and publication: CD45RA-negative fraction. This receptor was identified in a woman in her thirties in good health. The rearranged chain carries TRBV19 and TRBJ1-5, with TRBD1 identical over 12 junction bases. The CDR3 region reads CASSIVGQGASRQPQHF. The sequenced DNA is TGTGCCAGTAGTATAGTGGGACAGGGGGCTTCCAGGCAGCCCCAGCATTTT.